This passage covers 23 T cell receptor beta chains from one sample sequenced in a study of blood T cells in healthy people across ages. It was with a sample-barcoded 5' primer and a J-beta primer mix that a second PCR of about 6 to 12 cycles was run. One entry per CDR3 protein results from TCRdb running MiXCR on the 5' RACE reads. The data contain 1.2 million to 1.5 million distinct CDR3 sequences, approximately 60% of them singletons. The specimen sequenced was blood. The receptors stem from a man aged 18 to 30 in good health.

This chain joins TRBV20-1 and TRBJ2-1, with D possibly being TRBD1 or TRBD2 (5 bases each). The CDR3 consists of 11 residues. Germline V CDR1 and CDR2: DFQATT, SNEGSKA (reference sequence). The ends were cut back, 5 bases at V and 10 bases at J, with 12 bases in the middle. Here the CDR3 reads CSASPRGEQFF. In DNA form, the CDR3 reads TGCAGTGCTTCCCCGAGGGGCGAGCAGTTCTTC.

The chain carries TRBV20-1 and TRBJ2-5; 11 bases match TRBD2. Germline values: CDR1 DFQATT, CDR2 SNEGSKA (reference sequence). Trimming took 3 bases from V and 4 from J; bases not matched to a gene: 13. This CDR3 spans 17 amino acids. The CDR3 loop is CSASPGTSGPVVETQYF. In nucleotides, the CDR3 is TGCAGTGCTAGCCCCGGGACTAGCGGCCCCGTGGTAGAGACCCAGTACTTC.

A remark on this clonotype: The junction departs from the called germline gene at one end, perhaps through a read error. This chain connects TRBV20-1 to TRBJ2-1; D perhaps matches TRBD1 (6 bases). In germline, CDR1 is DFQATT, CDR2 SNEGSKA (reference sequence). This CDR3 has 14 residues. CDR3 loop: CSAGAQRGHNERFF. The CDR3 DNA sequence: TGCAGTGCTGGGGCACAGAGGGGACACAATGAGCGGTTCTTC.

The chain uses TRBV29-1 and TRBJ1-2; possibly TRBD1 for D (5 bases). From germline, CDR1 is SQVTM and CDR2 ANQGSEA. The CDR3 totals 11 residues. Deletions cut 7 bases from V and 6 bases from J, with 12 bases between. This CDR3 reads CSAPVGDGYTF. DNA for the CDR3: TGCAGCGCTCCGGTGGGGGATGGCTACACCTTC.

J is TRBJ1-4 and V is TRBV6-1; TRBD1 matches at 7 bases. This CDR3 is 14 amino acids long. Germline CDR1 and CDR2: MNHNS and SASEGT. The J segment lost 4 bases and the V segment lost 4 bases, leaving 3 bases of the junction unmatched. In nucleotides, the CDR3 is TGTGCCAGCAGTGTGGGACAGATTAATGAAAAACTGTTTTTT. Protein sequence: CASSVGQINEKLFF.

This clonotype was counted a few times. The chain employs TRBV5-5 and TRBJ1-6; D gene unclear. The CDR3 is made up of 14 amino acids. Germline V gene data show CDR1 as SGHKS and CDR2 as YYEKEE (reference sequence). V lost 2 bases and J lost 2, with 5 bases in between. CDR3 region: CASSFSPYNSPLHF. In DNA form, the CDR3 reads TGTGCCAGCAGCTTTTCCCCCTATAATTCACCCCTCCACTTT.

The V gene is TRBV15, the J gene TRBJ2-3, with D perhaps TRBD2 (5 bases). Between the trimmed V and J ends, which lost 9 bases and 0 bases, there was a span of 13 bases. The CDR3 has 14 residues. Per germline, CDR1 LNHNV and CDR2 YYDKDF (reference sequence). The CDR3 is CATSVLASTDTQYF. As DNA, the CDR3 is TGTGCCACTTCCGTGCTAGCTAGCACAGATACGCAGTATTTT.

There are a few counts of this clonotype. The chain joins TRBV27 to TRBJ2-1; D not certain. The germline CDR1 and CDR2 sequences are MNHEY and SMNVEV (reference sequence). Trimming took off 2 bases at V and 10 bases at J, with 15 bases between the two ends. This CDR3 region has 14 residues. For the CDR3, the DNA is TGTGCCAGCAGTTTACCAAGCCTCGTGGGGGAGCAGTTCTTC. Translating gives CASSLPSLVGEQFF.

The rearrangement joins TRBV10-3 to TRBJ2-5, with D uncertain. Germline V lookup: CDR1 ENHRY, CDR2 SYGVKD. V lost 2 bases and J lost 5, with 9 bases in between. This CDR3 contains 13 residues. This CDR3 is CAISERAMETQYF. The CDR3 DNA sequence: TGTGCCATCAGTGAGAGGGCGATGGAGACCCAGTACTTC.

This clonotype was observed a single time. J is TRBJ2-5 and V is TRBV27; 13 positions agree with TRBD2. The V gene's germline CDR1 is MNHEY and CDR2 SMNVEV (reference sequence). The V segment lost 5 bases and the J segment 2 bases; nucleotides outside the gene matches: 11. This CDR3 has 18 amino acids. Here the CDR3 reads CASSHGTSGALGQETQYF. Here the CDR3 DNA reads TGTGCCAGCAGTCACGGGACTAGCGGGGCCTTGGGACAAGAGACCCAGTACTTC.

There are a few counts of this clonotype. This rearrangement joins TRBV12-3 or TRBV12-4 to TRBJ2-3, with TRBD1 matching over 7 bases. V trimming: 5 bases; J trimming: 2 bases; junction bases outside the gene matches: 7. The CDR3 loop spans 15 amino acids. CDR3 DNA: TGTGCCAGCAGTCCGGACAGGAGCCCCACAGATACGCAGTATTTT. Translated: CASSPDRSPTDTQYF.

The CDR3 DNA reads as TGCAGCGTTCGGCAGGGAGGCACCGGGGAGCTGTTTTTT. This translates into CSVRQGGTGELFF. The chain joins TRBV29-1 to TRBJ2-2; D is possibly TRBD2 (6 bases). V was cut by 5 bases and J by 4 bases, with 11 bases left in between. This CDR3 has 13 amino acids. From germline, CDR1 is SQVTM and CDR2 ANQGSEA.

J is TRBJ2-3 and V is TRBV6-2 or TRBV6-3, with no clear D. Germline V lookup: CDR1 MNHEY, CDR2 SVGEGT. V was trimmed by 2 bases and J by 0 bases, leaving 12 bases between them. This CDR3 is 16 amino acids long. The CDR3 DNA reads as TGTGCCAGCAGTTACGTGGGATTCCCTAGCACAGATACGCAGTATTTT. Residues: CASSYVGFPSTDTQYF.

This chain uses TRBV3-1 with TRBJ2-4; D not certain. The CDR3 has 18 residues. Trimming removed 4 bases from V and 1 base from J, with 20 bases in between. Germline CDR1 is LGHDT and CDR2 is YNNKEL (reference sequence). CDR3 sequence reads: CASSPVHGVEVAKNIQYF. The CDR3 coding sequence is TGTGCCAGCAGCCCCGTACACGGAGTTGAGGTGGCCAAAAACATTCAGTACTTC. The entire variable domain, with the rest obtained from reference TRBV3-1 and TRBJ2-4, is as follows: DTAVSQTPKYLVTQMGNDKSIKCEQNLGHDTMYWYKQDSKKFLKIMFSYNNKELIINETVPNRFSPKSPDKAHLNLHINSLELGDSAVYFCASSPVHGVEVAKNIQYFGAGTRLSVL.

This clonotype appeared many times. The chain couples TRBV15 to TRBJ2-2, with 8 bases matching TRBD1. Losses at the gene ends were 3 bases for V and 5 bases for J; bases not matched to a gene: 5. Germline-derived CDR1 and CDR2 are LNHNV and YYDKDF (reference sequence). The CDR3 runs 15 residues. CDR3 sequence reads: CATSRDRVWTGELFF. The CDR3 DNA follows: TGTGCCACCAGCAGGGACAGGGTTTGGACCGGGGAGCTGTTTTTT.

This chain links TRBV4-1 with TRBJ1-4; possibly TRBD1 for D (5 bases). The ends were cut back, 1 base at V and 7 bases at J, with 10 bases in the middle. The germline V gene has CDR1 MGHRA and CDR2 YSYEKL. The CDR3 contains 14 residues. The CDR3 loop is CASSQGQLAEKLFF. In nucleotides, the CDR3 is TGCGCCAGCAGCCAAGGACAGCTAGCTGAAAAACTGTTTTTT.

The chain is built from TRBV4-2 and TRBJ1-2, with a possible D match to TRBD1 (5 bases). The CDR3 runs to 15 residues. Trimming left V 0 bases short and J 4 bases short, with 12 bases between. CDR1 and CDR2 from the germline V gene are LGHNA and YNFKEQ. CDR3 region: CASSQEVSQGYGYTF. The CDR3 DNA follows: TGTGCCAGCAGCCAAGAGGTCAGTCAGGGCTATGGCTACACCTTC.

The chain links TRBV12-3 or TRBV12-4 to TRBJ2-3; 10 nucleotides align to TRBD2. The junction had 12 bases not matched to a gene; V was cut back by 2 bases and J by 4 bases. The CDR3 contains 18 residues. The CDR3 protein is CASSLRQREGPSADTQYF. For the CDR3, the DNA is TGTGCCAGCAGTTTACGCCAGCGGGAGGGCCCGAGCGCAGATACGCAGTATTTT.

This chain joins TRBV2 and TRBJ2-7, with a tentative D call TRBD2 (5 bases). The V end lost 0 bases, the J end lost 2 bases, and 11 bases lay between the germline ends. The CDR3 extends over 15 amino acids. Germline lookup yields CDR1 SNHLY and CDR2 FYNNEI. In DNA form, the CDR3 reads TGTGCCAGCAGTGAAGCGAGCGGTCTGGCCTACGAGCAGTACTTC. Translation: CASSEASGLAYEQYF.

The chain has TRBV27 and TRBJ2-5; 13 nucleotides line up with TRBD2. The assigned J gene may be wrong: the sequence end matches TRBJ2-7 better. The CDR3 length is 15 residues. Germline V CDR1 and CDR2: MNHEY, SMNVEV (reference sequence). The CDR3 loop is CASSSLAGGSSEQYF. The CDR3 bases are TGTGCCAGCAGTTCACTAGCGGGAGGGAGTTCCGAGCAGTACTTC.

The chain is built from TRBV6-5 and TRBJ2-5, with 13 bases lining up with TRBD2. The germline V gene encodes CDR1 MNHEY and CDR2 SVGAGI. This CDR3 comprises 15 residues. V shed 4 bases, J shed 4 bases, and the junction held 3 bases outside the gene matches. CDR3 region: CASSSGLAGPETQYF. As DNA, the CDR3 is TGTGCCAGCAGTTCGGGACTAGCGGGACCAGAGACCCAGTACTTC.

The chain joins TRBV7-9 to TRBJ2-3; D unclear. V shed 5 bases and J shed 3 bases, with 15 bases lying between them. The CDR3 contains 15 residues. CDR1 is SEHNR and CDR2 is FQNEAQ in the germline V gene (reference sequence). Written as DNA, the CDR3 is TGTGCCAGCAGCCCGCAGATTATGTCGACAGATACGCAGTATTTT. Amino acid sequence: CASSPQIMSTDTQYF.

This chain connects TRBV10-3 to TRBJ2-4; unclear D gene. Gene TRBJ2-7 matches the end of the DNA better, so the J call may be wrong. The CDR3 has 14 amino acids. CDR1 ENHRY and CDR2 SYGVKD come from the germline V gene. The CDR3 sequence: CAISARTESYEQYF. In nucleotides, the CDR3 is TGTGCCATCAGTGCGCGGACCGAATCCTACGAGCAGTACTTC.